This T cell receptor beta chain is from a study of T cell changes during pregnancy in multiple sclerosis. Germline loops: CDR1 WSHSY, CDR2 SAAADI. Trimming at V came to 6 bases and at J to 5 bases, leaving 8 bases not matched to a gene. CDR3 length: 14 amino acids. Only in-frame clones appear in the TCRdb table, and some are missing; sequencing was by immunoSEQ multiplex PCR. Counted here are around 130,000 clones, about 95% occurring once; the ten biggest clones make up 0.44%. The receptor was derived from a female donor with multiple sclerosis, enrolled in a pregnancy study. This chain links TRBV10-2 with TRBJ2-3; 7 bases agree with TRBD2. The input for sequencing was peripheral blood, taken after pregnancy. CDR3 DNA sequence: TGCGCCAGCAGGAGGCGGGAGCGAGGAGATACGCAGTATTTT. It encodes CASRRRERGDTQYF.